These 3 T cell receptor beta chains were sequenced from one sample in a study of T cell responses to AZD1222 COVID-19 vaccine (dated by TCRdb to about 2021). The library came from the immunoSEQ multiplex PCR assay. TCRdb stores this immuneACCESS table with in-frame sequences only. Part of the clones is absent; in the studies checked, under half of the shortfall reflects unresolved V genes, and no reason is known for the rest. A total of roughly 120,000 clones appear in this sample, approximately 85% of them only once. Roughly 13% of the sample is held by the ten biggest clonotypes. What the time point label conveys for this sample: baseline before first vaccination. The meaning of the sample's treatment or condition label: meningococcal conjugate vaccine given as trial control. The sequenced sample was peripheral blood, obtained on day 0 of MenACWY control vaccination. These receptors were collected from an adult in good health.

The CDR3 bases are TGTGCCAGCAGCTTAACTTCGATGGGGGCCGGGGAGCTGTTTTTT. Its protein is CASSLTSMGAGELFF. The rearrangement links TRBV7-3 to TRBJ2-2, with D perhaps assigned TRBD1 or TRBD2 (5 bases each). CDR3 size: 15 residues. Between the trimmed V and J ends, which lost 0 bases and 6 bases, there was a span of 11 bases. CDR1 and CDR2 (germline): SGHTA, FQGTGA.

The rearrangement uses TRBV4-1 and TRBJ2-7, with TRBD1 as a possible D gene (5 bases). The CDR3 extends over 12 amino acids. Germline loops: CDR1 MGHRA, CDR2 YSYEKL. Deletions cut 0 bases from V and 9 bases from J, with 9 bases between. The CDR3 loop is CASSQDGAGQYF. The CDR3 DNA reads as TGCGCCAGCAGCCAAGATGGGGCAGGGCAGTACTTC.

The J gene is TRBJ1-5, the V gene TRBV24-1; D gene ambiguous. Germline assignment: CDR1 KGHDR and CDR2 SFDVKD. With 1 base removed from V and 7 bases from J, the gap between germline ends came to 16 bases. The CDR3 loop spans 16 amino acids. The CDR3 reads CATSDFKEGRGQPQHF. The CDR3 DNA is TGTGCCACCAGTGATTTTAAGGAAGGGAGAGGGCAGCCCCAGCATTTT.